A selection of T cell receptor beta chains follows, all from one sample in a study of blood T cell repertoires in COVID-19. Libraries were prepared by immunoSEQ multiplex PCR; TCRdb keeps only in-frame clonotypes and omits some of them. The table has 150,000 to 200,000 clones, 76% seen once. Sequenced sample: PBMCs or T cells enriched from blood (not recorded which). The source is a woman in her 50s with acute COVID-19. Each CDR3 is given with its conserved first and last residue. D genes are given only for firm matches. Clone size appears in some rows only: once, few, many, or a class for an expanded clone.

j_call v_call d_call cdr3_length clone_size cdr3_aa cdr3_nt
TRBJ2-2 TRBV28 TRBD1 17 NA CASSRRMPGQGAGELFF TGTGCCAGCAGCCGCCGGATGCCGGGACAGGGGGCCGGGGAGCTGTTTTTT
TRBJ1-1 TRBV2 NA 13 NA CASSYIVDTEAFF TGTGCCAGCAGTTACATTGTGGACACTGAAGCTTTCTTT
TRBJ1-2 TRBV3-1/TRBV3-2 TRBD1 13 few CASSRQGDYGYTF TGTGCCAGCAGTCGACAGGGCGACTATGGCTACACCTTC
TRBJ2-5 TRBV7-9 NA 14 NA CASGRGAREETQYF TGTGCCAGCGGACGGGGGGCTAGAGAAGAGACCCAGTACTTC
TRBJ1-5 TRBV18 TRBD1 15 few CASSPDRGTHQPQHF TGTGCCAGCTCCCCGGACAGGGGAACCCATCAGCCCCAGCATTTT
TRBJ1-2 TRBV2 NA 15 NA CASSPDPRANYGYTF TGTGCCAGCAGTCCCGACCCTAGAGCTAACTATGGCTACACCTTC
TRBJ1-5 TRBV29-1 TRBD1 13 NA CSVDTGRGQPQHF TGCAGCGTTGACACGGGCAGGGGGCAGCCCCAGCATTTT
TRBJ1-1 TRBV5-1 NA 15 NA CASSLSTGSNTEAFF TGCGCCAGCAGCTTGTCAACAGGGTCGAACACTGAAGCTTTCTTT
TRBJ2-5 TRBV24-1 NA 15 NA CATSDFDRAQETQYF TGTGCCACCAGTGACTTCGACAGAGCGCAAGAGACCCAGTACTTC
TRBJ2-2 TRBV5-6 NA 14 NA CASSLRGITGELFF TGTGCCAGCAGCTTGCGGGGGATCACCGGGGAGCTGTTTTTT
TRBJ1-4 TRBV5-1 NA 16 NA CASSPEGRGTLKKLFF TGCGCCAGCAGCCCCGAGGGGCGGGGGACCCTGAAAAAACTGTTTTTT
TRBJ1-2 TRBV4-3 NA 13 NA CASSQGQNYGYTF TGCGCCAGCAGCCAAGGACAGAACTATGGCTACACCTTC
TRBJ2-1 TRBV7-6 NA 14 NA CASSLPSFYNEQFF TGTGCCAGCAGCTTACCGAGTTTTTACAATGAGCAGTTCTTC
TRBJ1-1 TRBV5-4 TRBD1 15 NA CASSFNRGQGTEAFF TGTGCCAGCAGCTTTAACAGGGGGCAAGGGACTGAAGCTTTCTTT
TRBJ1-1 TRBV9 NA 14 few CASSPKTHRGEAFF TGTGCCAGCAGCCCGAAAACCCACCGGGGGGAAGCTTTCTTT
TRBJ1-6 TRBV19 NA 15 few CASRGTGGNNSPLHF TGTGCCAGTAGGGGAACGGGCGGGAATAATTCACCCCTCCACTTT
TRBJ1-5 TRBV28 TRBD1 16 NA CASRGEDRGSYQPQHF TGTGCCAGCAGGGGGGAGGACAGGGGGTCGTATCAGCCCCAGCATTTT
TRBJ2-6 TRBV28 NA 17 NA CASSLSGDFSGANVLTF TGTGCCAGCAGTTTGTCGGGGGACTTCTCTGGGGCCAACGTCCTGACTTTC
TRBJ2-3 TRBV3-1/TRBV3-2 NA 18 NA CASSQALPGQGLTNTQYF TGTGCCAGCAGCCAAGCTCTCCCGGGACAAGGACTTACAAATACGCAGTATTTT
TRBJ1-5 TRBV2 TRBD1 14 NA CASKQGNSNQPQHF TGTGCCAGCAAACAGGGGAATAGCAATCAGCCCCAGCATTTT
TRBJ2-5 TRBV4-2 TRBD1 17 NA CASSQGAVAGGEETQYF TGTGCCAGCAGCCAGGGAGCAGTGGCAGGGGGTGAAGAGACCCAGTACTTC
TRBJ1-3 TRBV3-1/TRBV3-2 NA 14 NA CASSTHGSGNTIYF TGTGCCAGCAGTACCCACGGCTCTGGAAACACCATATATTTT
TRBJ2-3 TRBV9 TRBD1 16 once CASSVAGQGTSDTQYF TGTGCCAGCAGCGTAGCCGGACAGGGGACCTCAGATACGCAGTATTTT
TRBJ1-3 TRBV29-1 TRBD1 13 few CSAWDSSGNTIYF TGCAGCGCCTGGGACAGCTCTGGAAACACCATATATTTT
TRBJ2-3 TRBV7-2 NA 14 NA CASSLGPSTDTQYF TGTGCCAGCAGCTTAGGTCCTTCCACAGATACGCAGTATTTT
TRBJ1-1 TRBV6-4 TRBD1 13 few CASRRTGDTEAFF TGTGCCAGCAGACGGACAGGCGACACTGAAGCTTTCTTT
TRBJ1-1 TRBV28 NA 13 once CASREQENTEAFF TGTGCCAGCAGAGAGCAAGAGAACACTGAAGCTTTCTTT
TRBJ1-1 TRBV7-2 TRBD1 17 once CASSLARQGAKNTEAFF TGTGCCAGCAGCTTAGCCAGACAGGGGGCAAAAAACACTGAAGCTTTCTTT
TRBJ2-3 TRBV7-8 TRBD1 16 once CASSLVQGQVWDTQYF TGTGCCAGCAGCTTAGTCCAGGGACAGGTGTGGGATACGCAGTATTTT
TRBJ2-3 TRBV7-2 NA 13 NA CASSFPGTDTQYF TGTGCCAGCAGCTTCCCCGGGACAGATACGCAGTATTTT
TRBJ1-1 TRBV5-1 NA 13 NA CASSLEQSTEAFF TGCGCCAGCAGCTTGGAACAGAGCACTGAAGCTTTCTTT
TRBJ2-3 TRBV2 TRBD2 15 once CASSTSGGAADTQYF TGTGCCAGCAGTACTAGCGGGGGGGCGGCGGATACGCAGTATTTT
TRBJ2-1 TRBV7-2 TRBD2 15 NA CASSLWGTSGHEQFF TGTGCCAGCAGCTTATGGGGGACTAGCGGGCATGAGCAGTTCTTC
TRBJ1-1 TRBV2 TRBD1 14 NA CASSDRQGLTEAFF TGTGCCAGCAGTGATAGACAGGGTTTGACTGAAGCTTTCTTT